This is a list of T cell receptor beta chains from one sample in a study of radiotherapy plus CTLA-4 blockade in lung cancer. The data were produced by immunoSEQ multiplex PCR, yet TCRdb's version contains in-frame clones alone and is incomplete. The table lists 45,000 to 55,000 clones, about 72% of them singletons. The sequencing used peripheral blood, collected from a patient treated with radiotherapy plus ipilimumab. The receptors originated from a human donor with non-small cell lung cancer who had stable disease on radiotherapy plus ipilimumab. The conserved cysteine and the conserved F or W are not part of the CDR3 here. A D gene is named only where the DNA matches it firmly. The listing skips clone size in some rows; elsewhere it reads once, few, many or a size class.

>15|-|TRBD1|TRBJ1-2|TRBV18
ASSLGDSGGPRYGYT
>13|-|TRBD1|TRBJ1-4|TRBV27
ASSQDRGRNEKLF
>13|-|-|TRBJ1-1|TRBV19
ASSIEGAGYTEAF
>12|-|-|TRBJ1-5|TRBV18
ASSPGRSNQPQH
>11|-|-|TRBJ1-1|TRBV7-2
ASSLERGHEAF
>12|-|-|TRBJ1-3|TRBV6-5
ASVGLASGNTIY
>10|-|-|TRBJ1-2|TRBV19
ASSARNYGYT
>11|-|-|TRBJ2-5|TRBV29-1
SVVGRYQETQY
>13|-|TRBD1|TRBJ1-5|TRBV28
ASTLGTVSNQPQH
>10|-|-|TRBJ2-3|TRBV18
ASSPSTDTQY
>13|-|TRBD1|TRBJ2-7|TRBV11-2
ASSLSRDSYYEQY
>12|-|-|TRBJ1-1|TRBV7-6
ASSLGQMNTEAF
>14|few|TRBD1|TRBJ2-2|TRBV28
ASSPSDRVNTGELF
>12|-|-|TRBJ1-3|TRBV6-5
ASSLGGTGNTIY
>12|-|-|TRBJ1-4|TRBV5-4
ASSLDPDNEKLF
>14|-|TRBD1|TRBJ1-2|TRBV27
ASTATRDRIRYGYT
>13|-|-|TRBJ1-1|TRBV7-8
ASSLGDPRYTEAF
>10|-|-|TRBJ1-2|TRBV6-1
ASSGASYGYT
>11|few|-|TRBJ1-2|TRBV6-5
ASSYSHSGGYT
>13|-|-|TRBJ1-5|TRBV15
ATSGLRAGAQPQH
>11|-|-|TRBJ1-1|TRBV2
ASIARLGTEAF
>18|-|TRBD1|TRBJ1-6|TRBV23-1
ASSQFGEDRAKLRYIPLH
>13|-|-|TRBJ1-5|TRBV19
ASSISGIGNQPQH
>11|few|-|TRBJ1-2|TRBV27
ASSQTENYGYT
>10|once|-|TRBJ1-1|TRBV28
ASSLRNTEAF
>15|-|-|TRBJ2-6|TRBV5-8
ASRYGRRTPGANVLT
>15|-|-|TRBJ2-7|TRBV5-1
ASSLGFGPRSSYEQY